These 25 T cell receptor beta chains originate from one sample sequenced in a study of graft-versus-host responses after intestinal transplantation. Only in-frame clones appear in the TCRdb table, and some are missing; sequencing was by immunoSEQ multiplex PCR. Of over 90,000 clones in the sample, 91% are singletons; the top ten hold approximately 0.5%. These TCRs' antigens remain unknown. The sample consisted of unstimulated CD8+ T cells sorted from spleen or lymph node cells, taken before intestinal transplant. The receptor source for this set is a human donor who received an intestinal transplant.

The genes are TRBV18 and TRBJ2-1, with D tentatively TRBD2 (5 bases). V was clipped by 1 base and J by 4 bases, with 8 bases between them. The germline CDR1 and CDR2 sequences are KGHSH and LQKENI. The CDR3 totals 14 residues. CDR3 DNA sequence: TGTGCCAGCTCACCACGGAGGAGTTACAATGAGCAGTTCTTC. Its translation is CASSPRRSYNEQFF.

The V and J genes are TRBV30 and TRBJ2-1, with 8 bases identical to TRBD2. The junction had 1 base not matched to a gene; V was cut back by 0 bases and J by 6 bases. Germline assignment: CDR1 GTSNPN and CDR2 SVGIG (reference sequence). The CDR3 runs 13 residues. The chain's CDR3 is CAWSVGTSNEQFF. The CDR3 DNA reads TGTGCCTGGAGTGTAGGGACTAGCAATGAGCAGTTCTTC.

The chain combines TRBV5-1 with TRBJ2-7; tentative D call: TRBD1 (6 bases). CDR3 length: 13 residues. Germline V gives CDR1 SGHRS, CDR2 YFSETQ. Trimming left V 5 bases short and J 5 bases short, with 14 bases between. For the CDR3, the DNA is TGCGCCAGCAGTTCCGGGACAAACGACGAGCAGTACTTC. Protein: CASSSGTNDEQYF.

The CDR3 sequence: CASSLDWSAGNTIYF. The CDR3 DNA is TGTGCCAGCAGTTTAGACTGGTCAGCGGGAAACACCATATATTTT. The chain is built from TRBV28 and TRBJ1-3; D gene ambiguous. The CDR3 extends over 15 amino acids. V dropped 2 bases and J dropped 4 bases, with 12 bases sitting between them. CDR1 and CDR2 (germline): MDHEN, SYDVKM.

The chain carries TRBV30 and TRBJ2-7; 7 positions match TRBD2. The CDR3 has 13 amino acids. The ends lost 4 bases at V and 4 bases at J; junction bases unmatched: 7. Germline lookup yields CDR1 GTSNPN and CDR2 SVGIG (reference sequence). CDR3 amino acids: CAWNSGGEYEQYF. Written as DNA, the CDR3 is TGTGCCTGGAACTCGGGGGGTGAATACGAGCAGTACTTC.

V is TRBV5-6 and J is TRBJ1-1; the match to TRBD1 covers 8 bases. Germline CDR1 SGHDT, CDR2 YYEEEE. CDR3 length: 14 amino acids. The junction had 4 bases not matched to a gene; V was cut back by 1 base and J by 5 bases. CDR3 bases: TGTGCCAGCAGCTTGCGGACAGGGAGAACTGAAGCTTTCTTT. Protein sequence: CASSLRTGRTEAFF. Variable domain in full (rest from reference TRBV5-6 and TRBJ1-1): DAGVTQSPTHLIKTRGQQVTLRCSPKSGHDTVSWYQQALGQGPQFIFQYYEEEERQRGNFPDRFSGHQFPNYSSELNVNALLLGDSALYLCASSLRTGRTEAFFGQGTRLTVV.

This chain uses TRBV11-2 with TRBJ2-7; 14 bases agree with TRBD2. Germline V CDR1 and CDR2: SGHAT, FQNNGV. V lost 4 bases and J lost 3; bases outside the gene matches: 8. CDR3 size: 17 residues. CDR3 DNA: TGTGCCAGCAGCTGGGGACTAGCGGGAGACGGAGGCTACGAGCAGTACTTC. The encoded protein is CASSWGLAGDGGYEQYF.

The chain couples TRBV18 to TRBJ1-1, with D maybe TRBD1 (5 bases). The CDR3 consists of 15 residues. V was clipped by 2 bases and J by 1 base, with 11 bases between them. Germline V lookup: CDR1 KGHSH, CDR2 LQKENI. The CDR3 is CASSPGDSGNTEAFF. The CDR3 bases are TGTGCCAGCTCACCAGGAGACAGTGGGAACACTGAAGCTTTCTTT.

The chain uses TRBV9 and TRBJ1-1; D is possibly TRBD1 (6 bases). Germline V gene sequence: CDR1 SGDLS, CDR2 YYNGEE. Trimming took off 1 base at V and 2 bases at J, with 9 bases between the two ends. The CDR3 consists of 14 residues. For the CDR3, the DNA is TGTGCCAGCAGCGTAAGGGGGGGAAACACTGAAGCTTTCTTT. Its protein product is CASSVRGGNTEAFF.

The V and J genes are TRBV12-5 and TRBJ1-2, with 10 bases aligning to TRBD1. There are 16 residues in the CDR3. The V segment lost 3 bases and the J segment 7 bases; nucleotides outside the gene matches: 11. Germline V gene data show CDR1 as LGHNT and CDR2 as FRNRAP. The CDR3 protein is CASGFSAIRDRGGYTF. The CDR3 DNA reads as TGTGCTAGTGGTTTCTCCGCAATCCGGGACAGGGGTGGCTACACCTTC.

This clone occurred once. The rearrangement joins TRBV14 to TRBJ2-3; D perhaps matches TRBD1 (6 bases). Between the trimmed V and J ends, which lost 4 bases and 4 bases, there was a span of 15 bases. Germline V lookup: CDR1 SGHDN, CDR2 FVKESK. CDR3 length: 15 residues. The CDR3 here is CASSLELQGSDTQYF. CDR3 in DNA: TGTGCCAGCAGCCTTGAACTTCAGGGGTCAGATACGCAGTATTTT. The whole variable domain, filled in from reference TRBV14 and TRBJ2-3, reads EAGVTQFPSHSVIEKGQTVTLRCDPISGHDNLYWYRRVMGKEIKFLLHFVKESKQDESGMPNNRFLAERTGGTYSTLKVQPAELEDSGVYFCASSLELQGSDTQYFGPGTRLTVL.

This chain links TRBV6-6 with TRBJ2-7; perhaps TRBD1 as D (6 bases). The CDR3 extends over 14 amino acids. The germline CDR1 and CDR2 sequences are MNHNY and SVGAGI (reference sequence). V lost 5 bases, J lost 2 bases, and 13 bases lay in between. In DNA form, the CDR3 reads TGTGCCAGCAGTCCCCGGGACACTCCCTACGAGCAGTACTTC. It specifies CASSPRDTPYEQYF.

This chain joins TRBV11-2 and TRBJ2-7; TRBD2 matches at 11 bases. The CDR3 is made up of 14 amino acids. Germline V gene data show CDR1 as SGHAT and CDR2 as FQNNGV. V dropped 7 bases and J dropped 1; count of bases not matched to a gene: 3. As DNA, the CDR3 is TGTGCCAGCACCCTAGCGGGGGGTTCCTACGAGCAGTACTTC. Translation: CASTLAGGSYEQYF.

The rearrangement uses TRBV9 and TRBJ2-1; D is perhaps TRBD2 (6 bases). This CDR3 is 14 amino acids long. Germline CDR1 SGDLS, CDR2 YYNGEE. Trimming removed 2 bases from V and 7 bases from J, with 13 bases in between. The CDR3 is CASSVPEGLNEQFF. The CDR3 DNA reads TGTGCCAGCAGCGTTCCGGAGGGCCTAAATGAGCAGTTCTTC.

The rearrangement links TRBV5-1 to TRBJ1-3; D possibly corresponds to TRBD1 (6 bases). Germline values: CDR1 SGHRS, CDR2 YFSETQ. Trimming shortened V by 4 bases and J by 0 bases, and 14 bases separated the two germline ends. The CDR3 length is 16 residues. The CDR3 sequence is CASSERDKASGNTIYF. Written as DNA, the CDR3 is TGCGCCAGCAGCGAACGGGACAAGGCCTCTGGAAACACCATATATTTT.

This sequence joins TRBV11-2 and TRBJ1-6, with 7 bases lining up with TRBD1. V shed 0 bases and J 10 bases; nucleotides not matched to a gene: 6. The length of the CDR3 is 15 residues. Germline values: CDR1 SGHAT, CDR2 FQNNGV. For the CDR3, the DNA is TGTGCCAGCAGCTTAGAGTCCAGGGGGGACTCACCCCTCCACTTT. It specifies CASSLESRGDSPLHF. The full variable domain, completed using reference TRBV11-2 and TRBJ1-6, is EAGVAQSPRYKIIEKRQSVAFWCNPISGHATLYWYQQILGQGPKLLIQFQNNGVVDDSQLPKDRFSAERLKGVDSTLKIQPAKLEDSAVYLCASSLESRGDSPLHFGNGTRLTVT.

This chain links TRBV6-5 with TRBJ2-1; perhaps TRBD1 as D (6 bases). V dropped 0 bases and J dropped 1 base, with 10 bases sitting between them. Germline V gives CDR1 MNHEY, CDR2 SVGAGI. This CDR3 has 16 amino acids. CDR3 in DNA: TGTGCCAGCAGTTACTCGAGTCAGGGGTCCTACAATGAGCAGTTCTTC. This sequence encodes CASSYSSQGSYNEQFF.

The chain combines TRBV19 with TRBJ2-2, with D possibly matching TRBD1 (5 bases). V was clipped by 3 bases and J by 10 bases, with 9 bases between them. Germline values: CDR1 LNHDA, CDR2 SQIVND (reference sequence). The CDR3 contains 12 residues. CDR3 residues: CASSILGEELFF. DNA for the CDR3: TGTGCCAGTAGTATCCTAGGGGAGGAGCTGTTTTTT.

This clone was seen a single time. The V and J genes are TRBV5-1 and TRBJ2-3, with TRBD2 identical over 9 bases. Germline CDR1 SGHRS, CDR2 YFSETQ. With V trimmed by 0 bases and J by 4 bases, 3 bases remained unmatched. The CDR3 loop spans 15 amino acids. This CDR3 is CASSLGLADSDTQYF. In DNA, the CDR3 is TGCGCCAGCAGCTTGGGACTAGCGGATTCAGATACGCAGTATTTT.

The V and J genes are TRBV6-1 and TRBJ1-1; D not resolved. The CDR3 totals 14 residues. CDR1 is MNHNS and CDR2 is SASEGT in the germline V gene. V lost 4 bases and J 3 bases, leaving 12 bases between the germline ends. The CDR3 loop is CASSVVTTDTEAFF. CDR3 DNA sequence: TGTGCCAGCAGTGTGGTAACCACGGACACTGAAGCTTTCTTT.

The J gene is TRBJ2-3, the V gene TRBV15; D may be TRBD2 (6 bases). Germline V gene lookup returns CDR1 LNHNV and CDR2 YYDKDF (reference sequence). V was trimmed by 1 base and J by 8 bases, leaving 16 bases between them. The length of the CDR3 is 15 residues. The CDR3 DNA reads TGTGCCACCAGCAGAGGTAGGGGTAGCGGCCCTACGCAGTATTTT. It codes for CATSRGRGSGPTQYF.

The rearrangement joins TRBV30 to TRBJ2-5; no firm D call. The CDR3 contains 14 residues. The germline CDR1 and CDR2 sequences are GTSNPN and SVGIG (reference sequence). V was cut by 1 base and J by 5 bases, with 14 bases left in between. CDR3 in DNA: TGTGCCTGGAGTGCCCCATTCTCTCAGGAGACCCAGTACTTC. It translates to CAWSAPFSQETQYF.

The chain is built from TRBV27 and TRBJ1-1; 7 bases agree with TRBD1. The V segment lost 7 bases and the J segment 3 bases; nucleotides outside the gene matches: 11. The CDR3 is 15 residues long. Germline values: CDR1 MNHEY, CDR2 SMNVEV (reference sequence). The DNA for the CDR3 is TGTGCCAGCATTTCGCCTCAGGGGGAGGACACTGAAGCTTTCTTT. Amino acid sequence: CASISPQGEDTEAFF.

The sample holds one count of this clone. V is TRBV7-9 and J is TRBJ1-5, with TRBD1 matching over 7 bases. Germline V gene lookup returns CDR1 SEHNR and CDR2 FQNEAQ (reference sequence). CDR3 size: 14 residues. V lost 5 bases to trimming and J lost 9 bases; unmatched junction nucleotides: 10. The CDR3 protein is CASSTGEPLLPQHF. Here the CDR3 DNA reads TGTGCCAGCAGCACAGGGGAACCATTGTTGCCCCAGCATTTT.

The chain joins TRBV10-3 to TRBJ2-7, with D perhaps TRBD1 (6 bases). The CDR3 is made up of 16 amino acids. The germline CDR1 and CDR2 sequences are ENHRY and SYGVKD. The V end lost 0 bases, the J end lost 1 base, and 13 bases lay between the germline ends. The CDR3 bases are TGTGCCATCAGTGAGTCGCTAGGGGGACAATCCTACGAGCAGTACTTC. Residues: CAISESLGGQSYEQYF.